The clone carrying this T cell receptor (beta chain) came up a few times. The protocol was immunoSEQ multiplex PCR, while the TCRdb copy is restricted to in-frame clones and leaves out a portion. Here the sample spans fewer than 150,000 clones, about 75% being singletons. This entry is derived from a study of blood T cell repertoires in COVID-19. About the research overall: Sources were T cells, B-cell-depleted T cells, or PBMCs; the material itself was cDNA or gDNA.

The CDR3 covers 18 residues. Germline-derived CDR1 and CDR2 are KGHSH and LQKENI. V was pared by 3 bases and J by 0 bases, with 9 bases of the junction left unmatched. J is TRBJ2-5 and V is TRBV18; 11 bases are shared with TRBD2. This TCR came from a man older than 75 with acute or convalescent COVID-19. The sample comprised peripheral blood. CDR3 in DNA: TGTGCCAGCTCACCTTTTCCTAGCGGGGGGTCGGACCAAGAGACCCAGTACTTC. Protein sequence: CASSPFPSGGSDQETQYF. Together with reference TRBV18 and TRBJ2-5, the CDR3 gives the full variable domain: NAGVMQNPRHLVRRRGQEARLRCSPMKGHSHVYWYRQLPEEGLKFMVYLQKENIIDESGMPKERFSAEFPKEGPSILRIQQVVRGDSAAYFCASSPFPSGGSDQETQYFGPGTRLLVL.